The sequence of this T cell receptor (beta chain) was determined in a study of OX40 agonist ivuxolimab in advanced cancers. Study-wide findings and caveats: Some of the nonresponding patients also showed low levels of normalized T-cell clonal expansion. Clones of CD4+ and CD8+ blood T cells grew by week 6 at doses of 0.1 to 3.0 mg/kg.

Sequencing used immunoSEQ multiplex PCR; TCRdb keeps in-frame clones, though not all of them. This sample has fewer than 90,000 clones; 85% to 95% occur once, and the top ten carry 2.5% to 3%. To note about this clone: The antigen remains undetermined.

The source material was CD4+ or CD8+ T cells sorted from blood, sampled in a trial of the OX40 agonist ivuxolimab. The receptor comes from an adult with an advanced solid tumor such as melanoma, head and neck, liver or kidney cancer.

CDR3 nucleotide sequence: TGTGCCAGCAGTTTAACACAGGCGGCGAGCACCGGGGAGCTGTTTTTT. Protein product: CASSLTQAASTGELFF. The chain uses TRBV27 and TRBJ2-2, with D possibly being TRBD1 (5 bases). The germline V and J ends were trimmed by 2 bases and 4 bases, with 14 bases remaining between them. This CDR3 is 16 amino acids long. The germline V gene encodes CDR1 MNHEY and CDR2 SMNVEV (reference sequence).